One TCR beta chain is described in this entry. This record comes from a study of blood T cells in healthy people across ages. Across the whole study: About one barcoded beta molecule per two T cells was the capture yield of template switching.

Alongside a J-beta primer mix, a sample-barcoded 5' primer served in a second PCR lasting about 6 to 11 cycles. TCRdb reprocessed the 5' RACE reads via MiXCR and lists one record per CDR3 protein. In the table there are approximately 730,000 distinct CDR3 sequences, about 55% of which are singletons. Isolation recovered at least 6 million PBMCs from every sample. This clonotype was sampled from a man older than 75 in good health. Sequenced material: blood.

CDR3 sequence reads: CASSLTSGFGYNEQFF. The CDR3 coding sequence is TGTGCCAGCAGTTTAACCTCGGGATTCGGTTACAATGAGCAGTTCTTC. The chain recombines TRBV28 with TRBJ2-1; the D gene is possibly TRBD2 (5 bases). Germline CDR1 reads MDHEN; CDR2 reads SYDVKM. The V and J ends lost 2 bases and 4 bases respectively, with 15 bases between them. The CDR3 has 16 amino acids.